These T cell receptor beta chains were read from a single sample in a study of shared clonotypes between healthy human individuals. Method: immunoSEQ multiplex PCR; TCRdb's copy keeps in-frame clones and lacks some. The repertoire has about 710,000 clones, around three quarters of them found once; the top ten carry roughly 2%. The sequenced material came from memory CD4+ T cells sorted from blood. The receptors were sampled from a woman in her 30s in good health. CDR3s include the opening cysteine and the closing phenylalanine or tryptophan. Fields, in order: J gene, D gene, V gene, clone size, CDR3 protein, CDR3 DNA. A D gene is named only where the DNA matches it firmly. Clone size is not always given. Where it is, it says once, few, many or a class for expanded clones.

j_gene: TRBJ1-1
d_gene: TRBD1
v_gene: TRBV25-1
abundance: -
CDR3aa: CASSRQGGEAFF
CDR3nt: TGTGCCAGCAGCCGACAGGGCGGTGAAGCTTTCTTT

j_gene: TRBJ2-5
d_gene: TRBD2
v_gene: TRBV5-1
abundance: -
CDR3aa: CASSPTGTSGRYEQYF
CDR3nt: TGCGCCAGCAGCCCGACCGGGACTAGCGGGAGGTATGAGCAGTACTTC

j_gene: TRBJ1-2
d_gene: -
v_gene: TRBV19
abundance: -
CDR3aa: CASSMVSGRGHGYTF
CDR3nt: TGTGCCAGTAGTATGGTCTCAGGACGTGGTCATGGCTACACCTTC

j_gene: TRBJ2-2
d_gene: -
v_gene: TRBV6-5
abundance: -
CDR3aa: CASSYTQGGIGELFF
CDR3nt: TGTGCCAGCAGTTACACCCAGGGTGGCATCGGGGAGCTGTTTTTT

j_gene: TRBJ2-1
d_gene: -
v_gene: TRBV25-1
abundance: once
CDR3aa: CASSESIHNEQFF
CDR3nt: TGTGCCAGCAGTGAATCCATCCACAATGAGCAGTTCTTC

j_gene: TRBJ2-3
d_gene: TRBD2
v_gene: TRBV28
abundance: -
CDR3aa: CASNGLAGNTDTQYF
CDR3nt: TGTGCCAGCAATGGACTAGCGGGGAACACAGATACGCAGTATTTT

j_gene: TRBJ2-7
d_gene: -
v_gene: TRBV10-3
abundance: few
CDR3aa: CAISGQGNAEQYF
CDR3nt: TGTGCCATCAGTGGGCAGGGGAACGCCGAGCAGTACTTC

j_gene: TRBJ1-6
d_gene: -
v_gene: TRBV6-5
abundance: once
CDR3aa: CASSYSYQGDGPLHF
CDR3nt: TGTGCCAGCAGTTACTCGTATCAGGGAGACGGGCCCCTCCACTTT

j_gene: TRBJ1-4
d_gene: -
v_gene: TRBV15
abundance: -
CDR3aa: CATSRAGTNEKLFF
CDR3nt: TGTGCCACCAGCAGAGCGGGAACTAATGAAAAACTGTTTTTT

j_gene: TRBJ2-2
d_gene: -
v_gene: TRBV29-1
abundance: once
CDR3aa: CSVELALKGAGELFF
CDR3nt: TGCAGCGTTGAGTTAGCGCTGAAGGGGGCCGGGGAGCTGTTTTTT

j_gene: TRBJ2-3
d_gene: TRBD1
v_gene: TRBV13
abundance: few
CDR3aa: CASSEQGSLTDTQYF
CDR3nt: TGTGCCAGCAGCGAACAGGGGTCACTCACAGATACGCAGTATTTT

j_gene: TRBJ1-1
d_gene: TRBD1
v_gene: TRBV28
abundance: -
CDR3aa: CASSLGGAGGATEAFF
CDR3nt: TGTGCCAGCAGTTTGGGTGGGGCAGGGGGCGCGACTGAAGCTTTCTTT

j_gene: TRBJ2-5
d_gene: -
v_gene: TRBV25-1
abundance: -
CDR3aa: CASSPSVRQGLQETQYF
CDR3nt: TGTGCCAGCAGTCCCTCGGTGCGGCAGGGGTTACAAGAGACCCAGTACTTC

j_gene: TRBJ1-5
d_gene: TRBD1
v_gene: TRBV7-8
abundance: once
CDR3aa: CASSLVDRSNQPQHF
CDR3nt: TGTGCCAGCAGCCTGGTGGACAGGAGCAATCAGCCCCAGCATTTT

j_gene: TRBJ2-5
d_gene: -
v_gene: TRBV11-2
abundance: -
CDR3aa: CASSPNSGGGRQTQYF
CDR3nt: TGTGCCAGCAGCCCAAATTCAGGGGGTGGGAGGCAGACCCAGTACTTC

j_gene: TRBJ2-1
d_gene: -
v_gene: TRBV2
abundance: -
CDR3aa: CAGAGYNEQFF
CDR3nt: TGTGCCGGAGCGGGTTACAATGAGCAGTTCTTC

j_gene: TRBJ2-1
d_gene: -
v_gene: TRBV10-2
abundance: -
CDR3aa: CASRDVTQFF
CDR3nt: TGCGCCAGCAGGGACGTTACGCAGTTCTTC

j_gene: TRBJ2-5
d_gene: -
v_gene: TRBV28
abundance: -
CDR3aa: CASSLIGRETQYF
CDR3nt: TGTGCCAGCAGTTTAATCGGGCGTGAGACCCAGTACTTC

j_gene: TRBJ1-2
d_gene: -
v_gene: TRBV5-1
abundance: few
CDR3aa: CASSNRENYGYTF
CDR3nt: TGCGCCAGCAGCAACCGGGAAAACTATGGCTACACCTTC

j_gene: TRBJ2-7
d_gene: TRBD2
v_gene: TRBV9
abundance: -
CDR3aa: CASSAGGTFDYEQYF
CDR3nt: TGTGCCAGCAGCGCGGGAGGAACCTTTGACTACGAGCAGTACTTC

j_gene: TRBJ2-1
d_gene: TRBD2
v_gene: TRBV5-4
abundance: -
CDR3aa: CASSLPIAGYSYNEQFF
CDR3nt: TGTGCCAGCAGCTTACCTATAGCGGGTTATTCCTACAATGAGCAGTTCTTC

j_gene: TRBJ1-5
d_gene: -
v_gene: TRBV29-1
abundance: -
CDR3aa: CSVEETANQPQHF
CDR3nt: TGCAGCGTTGAAGAAACGGCGAATCAGCCCCAGCATTTT

j_gene: TRBJ2-6
d_gene: -
v_gene: TRBV28
abundance: -
CDR3aa: CASRSSSGANVLTF
CDR3nt: TGTGCCAGCAGGTCAAGCTCTGGGGCCAACGTCCTGACTTTC

j_gene: TRBJ2-1
d_gene: -
v_gene: TRBV5-4
abundance: -
CDR3aa: CASSLGGGGYNEQFF
CDR3nt: TGTGCCAGCAGCTTGGGCGGAGGCGGGTACAATGAGCAGTTCTTC

j_gene: TRBJ2-5
d_gene: -
v_gene: TRBV25-1
abundance: -
CDR3aa: CASSPGPPSTGQETQYF
CDR3nt: TGTGCCAGCAGTCCAGGGCCTCCTTCCACCGGGCAAGAGACCCAGTACTTC

j_gene: TRBJ1-2
d_gene: TRBD1
v_gene: TRBV29-1
abundance: -
CDR3aa: CSVEHRGQGYTF
CDR3nt: TGCAGCGTTGAACACAGGGGGCAGGGCTACACCTTC

j_gene: TRBJ2-6
d_gene: -
v_gene: TRBV27
abundance: -
CDR3aa: CASSLSRVGANVLTF
CDR3nt: TGTGCCAGCAGTTTATCGCGGGTAGGGGCCAACGTCCTGACTTTC

j_gene: TRBJ2-5
d_gene: -
v_gene: TRBV7-3
abundance: few
CDR3aa: CASSLTATTQETQYF
CDR3nt: TGTGCCAGCAGCTTAACGGCCACTACCCAAGAGACCCAGTACTTC

j_gene: TRBJ1-1
d_gene: TRBD1
v_gene: TRBV9
abundance: once
CDR3aa: CASSPKQGAITEAFF
CDR3nt: TGTGCCAGCAGCCCTAAACAGGGGGCAATCACGGAAGCTTTCTTT

j_gene: TRBJ2-2
d_gene: TRBD1
v_gene: TRBV6-4
abundance: -
CDR3aa: CASSPGQYTGELFF
CDR3nt: TGTGCCAGCAGCCCGGGACAGTACACCGGGGAGCTGTTTTTT

j_gene: TRBJ1-3
d_gene: -
v_gene: TRBV27
abundance: -
CDR3aa: CASSPIVPGSSFSYSGNTIYF
CDR3nt: TGTGCCAGCAGTCCCATCGTCCCCGGGTCAAGCTTCAGTTACTCTGGAAACACCATATATTTT

j_gene: TRBJ1-1
d_gene: TRBD1
v_gene: TRBV27
abundance: medium-sized
CDR3aa: CASSLTGQGTLGNTEAFF
CDR3nt: TGTGCCAGCAGTTTAACGGGACAGGGGACCCTGGGGAACACTGAAGCTTTCTTT

j_gene: TRBJ1-5
d_gene: -
v_gene: TRBV27
abundance: -
CDR3aa: CASSSQYSNQPQHF
CDR3nt: TGTGCCAGCAGTTCCCAATATAGCAATCAGCCCCAGCATTTT

j_gene: TRBJ2-7
d_gene: -
v_gene: TRBV6-5
abundance: -
CDR3aa: CASRWTDAYEQYF
CDR3nt: TGTGCCAGCAGATGGACCGACGCCTACGAGCAGTACTTC

j_gene: TRBJ2-7
d_gene: -
v_gene: TRBV30
abundance: -
CDR3aa: CAWKPAGTSYEQYF
CDR3nt: TGTGCCTGGAAGCCCGCTGGGACCTCCTACGAGCAGTACTTC

j_gene: TRBJ2-7
d_gene: TRBD2
v_gene: TRBV25-1
abundance: -
CDR3aa: CASSEGGRGSGTYEQYF
CDR3nt: TGTGCCAGCAGTGAAGGGGGGAGGGGATCTGGCACCTACGAGCAGTACTTC

j_gene: TRBJ2-7
d_gene: -
v_gene: TRBV27
abundance: -
CDR3aa: CASTSHTTGSYEQYF
CDR3nt: TGTGCCAGCACCTCACACACGACTGGAAGCTACGAGCAGTACTTC

j_gene: TRBJ2-1
d_gene: -
v_gene: TRBV7-2
abundance: -
CDR3aa: CASSLRNTLAGYNEQFF
CDR3nt: TGTGCCAGCAGCTTAAGGAACACCCTAGCCGGCTACAATGAGCAGTTCTTC

j_gene: TRBJ2-3
d_gene: TRBD2
v_gene: TRBV27
abundance: -
CDR3aa: CASSFIAGGQGGTDTQYF
CDR3nt: TGTGCCAGCAGTTTTATTGCGGGGGGGCAAGGGGGTACAGATACGCAGTATTTT

j_gene: TRBJ2-7
d_gene: -
v_gene: TRBV5-5
abundance: -
CDR3aa: CASSLAVQFTYEQYF
CDR3nt: TGTGCCAGCAGCTTGGCCGTACAGTTCACCTACGAGCAGTACTTC

j_gene: TRBJ2-5
d_gene: TRBD1
v_gene: TRBV7-2
abundance: -
CDR3aa: CASSWIKGARETQYF
CDR3nt: TGTGCCAGCAGCTGGATAAAGGGGGCGCGGGAGACCCAGTACTTC

j_gene: TRBJ2-3
d_gene: -
v_gene: TRBV10-3
abundance: -
CDR3aa: CATSRDTSTDTQYF
CDR3nt: TGTGCCACGAGCCGGGACACCAGCACAGATACGCAGTATTTT

j_gene: TRBJ1-3
d_gene: -
v_gene: TRBV6-5
abundance: few
CDR3aa: CASSYSIAGSGNTIYF
CDR3nt: TGTGCCAGCAGTTACTCGATAGCAGGCTCTGGAAACACCATATATTTT

j_gene: TRBJ1-1
d_gene: -
v_gene: TRBV29-1
abundance: -
CDR3aa: CSARKAGNTEAFF
CDR3nt: TGCAGCGCCCGGAAGGCGGGCAACACTGAAGCTTTCTTT

j_gene: TRBJ2-7
d_gene: -
v_gene: TRBV4-1
abundance: -
CDR3aa: CASSQDRQGLSYEQYF
CDR3nt: TGCGCCAGCAGCCAAGATAGGCAGGGGTTGTCCTACGAGCAGTACTTC

j_gene: TRBJ2-3
d_gene: -
v_gene: TRBV2
abundance: few
CDR3aa: CASRVAEAEDTQYF
CDR3nt: TGTGCCAGCAGGGTAGCGGAGGCGGAAGATACGCAGTATTTT

j_gene: TRBJ2-3
d_gene: -
v_gene: TRBV5-4
abundance: -
CDR3aa: CASSLADSTDTQYF
CDR3nt: TGTGCCAGCAGCTTGGCCGACAGCACAGATACGCAGTATTTT

j_gene: TRBJ2-1
d_gene: TRBD2
v_gene: TRBV10-3
abundance: -
CDR3aa: CAIAGTSGRESSYNEQFF
CDR3nt: TGTGCCATCGCCGGGACTAGCGGGAGAGAGTCCTCCTACAATGAGCAGTTCTTC

j_gene: TRBJ2-6
d_gene: -
v_gene: TRBV5-1
abundance: -
CDR3aa: CASSLGRSGANVLTF
CDR3nt: TGCGCCAGCAGCTTAGGACGCTCTGGGGCCAACGTCCTGACTTTC

j_gene: TRBJ2-7
d_gene: TRBD2
v_gene: TRBV29-1
abundance: few
CDR3aa: CSVAQGTSGSLEQYF
CDR3nt: TGCAGCGTTGCCCAAGGGACTAGCGGGAGCTTAGAGCAGTACTTC

j_gene: TRBJ2-7
d_gene: -
v_gene: TRBV4-2
abundance: -
CDR3aa: CASSQDGVWRGSYYEQYF
CDR3nt: TGTGCCAGCAGCCAAGACGGCGTTTGGCGCGGTTCTTACTACGAGCAGTACTTC

j_gene: TRBJ2-1
d_gene: -
v_gene: TRBV7-2
abundance: -
CDR3aa: CASSYRGGDRGNEQFF
CDR3nt: TGTGCCAGCAGCTACCGAGGAGGTGACAGAGGGAATGAGCAGTTCTTC

j_gene: TRBJ2-2
d_gene: TRBD2
v_gene: TRBV7-9
abundance: -
CDR3aa: CASLKAGGQSFGTGELFF
CDR3nt: TGTGCCAGTCTAAAAGCGGGAGGGCAGTCGTTCGGCACCGGGGAGCTGTTTTTT

j_gene: TRBJ1-2
d_gene: -
v_gene: TRBV5-4
abundance: -
CDR3aa: CASSLERGGYTF
CDR3nt: TGTGCCAGCAGCTTGGAAAGGGGTGGCTACACCTTC